Listed below are T cell receptor beta chains from one sample, sequenced in a study of blood T cell repertoires in COVID-19. Clones were sequenced by immunoSEQ multiplex PCR, and TCRdb holds only the in-frame ones, with some missing. This repertoire shows roughly 180,000 clones, about 84% found once; its top ten account for about 9.6%. The specimen was PBMCs or T cells enriched from blood (not recorded which). The receptor set was obtained from a woman in her 30s who had recovered from COVID-19. Both conserved end residues are part of each CDR3. Clone size is given for some rows only: seen once, a few or many times, or a class if the clone is expanded.

size	V	J	CDR3
.	TRBV4-2	TRBJ2-3	CASSPGRRAGTDTQYF
medium-sized	TRBV28	TRBJ1-2	CASSFGGDGYTF
.	TRBV30	TRBJ1-5	CAWSVQGGNQPQHF
.	TRBV6-5	TRBJ2-3	CAGASSTDTQYF
.	TRBV5-4	TRBJ1-6	CASSLRGSYNSPLHF
.	TRBV28	TRBJ1-2	CASSSMGPNGYTF
.	TRBV5-1	TRBJ2-7	CASSFTSRTSGIKYEQYF
.	TRBV5-6	TRBJ2-1	CASSLGSFSNEQFF
once	TRBV28	TRBJ2-7	CASIPPGGGRFEQYF
.	TRBV29-1	TRBJ1-2	CSVGTGDYGYTF
.	TRBV11-2	TRBJ1-2	CASSLGGPNYGYTF
once	TRBV21-1	TRBJ2-7	CASSATGIAPYEQYF
once	TRBV7-9	TRBJ2-1	CASSSRTSGRASGGEQFF
.	TRBV5-1	TRBJ2-5	CASSLALAAEKQETQYF
.	TRBV6-5	TRBJ1-4	CASSYFGVGDEKLFF
.	TRBV3-1/TRBV3-2	TRBJ1-1	CASSQGGPQKSRATEAFF
.	TRBV10-3	TRBJ2-3	CAISESRQGRTDTQYF
.	TRBV27	TRBJ2-1	CASSARLAGAREFF
.	TRBV27	TRBJ1-4	CASSLLATNEKLFF
.	TRBV6-5	TRBJ1-5	CASSNRGFNQPQHF